A single sample is the source of the 32 T cell receptor beta chains below, sequenced in a study of blood T cells in healthy people across ages. The use of a sample-barcoded 5' primer and a J-beta primer mix characterized a second PCR of roughly 6 to 11 cycles. TCRdb ran MiXCR on the 5' RACE reads and lists one entry per CDR3 protein. The table has roughly 1.6 million distinct CDR3 sequences, about 31% seen once. The sample consisted of blood. These receptors came from a woman in her thirties in good health.

V usage is TRBV7-2 and J usage is TRBJ2-3; 9 bases are shared with TRBD2. Germline V gene sequence: CDR1 SGHTA, CDR2 FQGNSA. CDR3 length: 18 amino acids. The J segment lost 6 bases and the V segment lost 4 bases, leaving 17 bases of the junction unmatched. CDR3 DNA: TGTGCCAGCAGCTCGCCGCGGGGGGGCAGGGGTGCGAGTGATACGCAGTATTTT. Residues: CASSSPRGGRGASDTQYF.

The chain links TRBV6-6 to TRBJ1-5; 7 positions agree with TRBD1. Germline trimming cut 6 bases from V and 3 bases from J; bases unmatched to any gene: 5. Germline V gene sequence: CDR1 MNHNY, CDR2 SVGAGI (reference sequence). This CDR3 region has 14 residues. CDR3: CASSWTGDNQPQHF. The CDR3 nucleotides are TGTGCCAGCAGCTGGACAGGCGACAATCAGCCCCAGCATTTT.

V and J are TRBV6-1 and TRBJ1-2; 7 bases are shared with TRBD1. V was pared by 7 bases and J by 7 bases, with 9 bases of the junction left unmatched. CDR1 and CDR2 from the germline V gene are MNHNS and SASEGT. The CDR3 is 13 amino acids. CDR3 region: CASNRDSKFGYTF. Written as DNA, the CDR3 is TGTGCCAGCAACCGGGACAGTAAGTTTGGCTACACCTTC.

With regard to this clonotype: A read error may be the cause here, since a much bigger clone is one base away. This chain connects TRBV7-2 to TRBJ2-1; TRBD2 aligns across 7 bases. The CDR3 is 15 amino acids. CDR1 is SGHTA, CDR2 FQGNSA, per germline. V gave up 5 bases and J gave up 6 bases; unmatched junction bases: 10. This chain's CDR3 is CASSPKVAGRNEQFF. The CDR3 DNA reads TGTGCCAGCAGCCCGAAGGTAGCGGGCCGCAATGAGCAGTTCTTC.

There are a few counts of this clonotype. The chain has TRBV15 and TRBJ2-3, with 11 bases lining up with TRBD2. V shed 4 bases and J 3 bases; nucleotides not matched to a gene: 12. The germline gives CDR1 LNHNV, CDR2 YYDKDF (reference sequence). The CDR3 contains 18 residues. CDR3: CATSKRDLSGGATDTQYF. The DNA of the CDR3 is TGTGCCACCAGCAAAAGAGATCTTAGCGGGGGGGCTACAGATACGCAGTATTTT.

This chain joins TRBV12-3 or TRBV12-4 and TRBJ1-2; D is possibly TRBD1 (5 bases). The CDR3 contains 13 residues. The V end lost 6 bases, the J end lost 8 bases, and 16 bases lay between the germline ends. The CDR3 loop is CASRAGTRRGYTF. As DNA, the CDR3 is TGTGCCAGCAGGGCCGGGACCCGGAGGGGCTACACCTTC.

This chain links TRBV4-2 with TRBJ2-5; D unclear. The germline V gene has CDR1 LGHNA and CDR2 YNFKEQ. The CDR3 is 15 amino acids. Between the trimmed V and J ends, which lost 0 bases and 11 bases, there was a span of 19 bases. CDR3: CASSQEVPSGNEQYF. DNA of the CDR3: TGTGCCAGCAGCCAAGAAGTCCCCTCTGGGAATGAGCAGTACTTC.

V is TRBV19 and J is TRBJ1-2; 7 positions agree with TRBD1. CDR1 LNHDA and CDR2 SQIVND come from the germline V gene (reference sequence). CDR3 length equals 17 residues. Germline trimming cut 2 bases from V and 1 base from J; bases unmatched to any gene: 10. In DNA, the CDR3 is TGTGCCAGTAGTATACGTGGAGGGACAGTAATTAACTATGGCTACACCTTC. Protein: CASSIRGGTVINYGYTF.

This clonotype was counted between two and nine times. The chain carries TRBV27 and TRBJ2-7, with 9 nucleotides matching TRBD1. The CDR3 spans 17 residues. Germline V gene data show CDR1 as MNHEY and CDR2 as SMNVEV (reference sequence). Trimming cost V 0 bases and J 6 bases; bases outside gene matches: 12. The CDR3 nucleotides are TGTGCCAGCAGTTTATCGATAGGGACAGGGAAGTCGGGCGAGCAGTACTTC. It specifies CASSLSIGTGKSGEQYF.

This clonotype showed up just once. A single base separates this from a much larger clone, so it may be a read error. The CDR3: CAGSALLTSGRDYEQFF. The CDR3 DNA follows: TGTGCCGGCAGCGCCCTTCTTACTAGCGGGAGGGACTATGAGCAGTTCTTC. The chain couples TRBV28 to TRBJ2-1; TRBD2 matches at 13 bases. Germline assignment: CDR1 MDHEN and CDR2 SYDVKM. CDR3 length equals 17 residues.

This clonotype was found a few times. V gene TRBV18 combines with J gene TRBJ2-1, with D perhaps matching TRBD2 (5 bases). This CDR3 has 16 amino acids. Per germline, CDR1 KGHSH and CDR2 LQKENI. V lost 3 bases, J lost 0 bases, and 12 bases lay in between. CDR3 nucleotide sequence: TGTGCCAGCTCACCGAGCGGTTCCCCCTCCTACAATGAGCAGTTCTTC. Translation: CASSPSGSPSYNEQFF.

The chain employs TRBV12-3 or TRBV12-4 and TRBJ2-7, with D perhaps matching TRBD1 (6 bases). The V gene lost 2 bases and the J gene lost 2 bases, with 13 bases spanning the gap. This CDR3 contains 15 residues. The CDR3 nucleotides read TGTGCCAGCAGTTTAACAGGGAAGCGAGCCTACGAGCAGTACTTC. Protein: CASSLTGKRAYEQYF.

This clonotype turned up a few times. This CDR3 reads CASSQHGESPYEQYF. DNA for the CDR3: TGTGCCAGCAGCCAACACGGGGAGTCCCCCTACGAGCAGTACTTC. The chain couples TRBV3-1 to TRBJ2-7, with D tentatively TRBD2 (5 bases). V lost 2 bases to trimming and J lost 2 bases, with 13 bases between them. CDR1 is LGHDT, CDR2 YNNKEL, per germline (reference sequence). There are 15 residues in the CDR3.

The DNA for the CDR3 is TGTGCCAGCAGCCAGGGACCCGGTTCCTACAATGAGCAGTTCTTC. Protein product: CASSQGPGSYNEQFF. The chain couples TRBV27 to TRBJ2-1, with D perhaps matching TRBD1 or TRBD2 (5 bases each). The germline V and J ends were trimmed by 6 bases and 1 base, with 13 bases remaining between them. This CDR3 has 15 amino acids. The V gene's germline CDR1 is MNHEY and CDR2 SMNVEV (reference sequence).

This clonotype came up a few times. This chain joins TRBV28 and TRBJ2-1; 8 bases align to TRBD1. CDR1 and CDR2 (germline): MDHEN, SYDVKM. CDR3 length: 14 amino acids. V was pared by 6 bases and J by 4 bases, with 5 bases of the junction left unmatched. CDR3 sequence reads: CASSGDRRYNEQFF. The DNA of the CDR3 is TGTGCCAGCAGCGGGGACAGGAGGTACAATGAGCAGTTCTTC.

This clonotype was counted a few times. The chain combines TRBV9 with TRBJ2-7; 8 bases agree with TRBD1. The V segment lost 3 bases and the J segment 3 bases; nucleotides outside the gene matches: 11. The germline gives CDR1 SGDLS, CDR2 YYNGEE. This CDR3 has 16 amino acids. The CDR3 region has the DNA TGTGCCAGCAGCGCTAACGTAGGACAGGGAATCTACGAGCAGTACTTC. It yields the protein CASSANVGQGIYEQYF.

This clonotype came up many times. J is TRBJ2-5 and V is TRBV10-3; D possibly uses TRBD1 or TRBD2 (6 bases each). V lost 10 bases and J lost 9, with 18 bases in between. The CDR3 contains 12 residues. Germline-derived CDR1 and CDR2 are ENHRY and SYGVKD. Here the CDR3 reads CANLRGGGSQYF. The CDR3 bases are TGTGCCAACCTCAGGGGCGGAGGGTCCCAGTACTTC.

V usage is TRBV7-8 and J usage is TRBJ1-4; perhaps TRBD1 as D (6 bases). V lost 5 bases, J lost 7 bases, and 17 bases lay in between. The CDR3 is 15 residues long. Germline V gene sequence: CDR1 SGHVS, CDR2 FQNEAQ. CDR3 loop: CASSLSIQGGEKLFF. The CDR3 region has the DNA TGTGCCAGCAGCCTTTCGATACAGGGTGGTGAAAAACTGTTTTTT.

The chain employs TRBV29-1 and TRBJ2-1; no clear D gene. V dropped 4 bases and J dropped 7 bases, with 14 bases sitting between them. This CDR3 is built from 13 residues. CDR1 is SQVTM and CDR2 is ANQGSEA in the germline V gene. CDR3 sequence: CSVALSSSNEQFF. CDR3 nucleotides: TGCAGCGTTGCGCTCAGCTCTTCTAATGAGCAGTTCTTC.

J is TRBJ1-6 and V is TRBV9, with D possibly TRBD1 on 5 matching bases. This CDR3 has 16 amino acids. Germline CDR1 is SGDLS and CDR2 is YYNGEE. Trimming stripped 0 bases from V and 7 bases from J, with 14 bases between. CDR3 in amino acids: CASSVGGGQVNSPLHF. Here the CDR3 DNA reads TGTGCCAGCAGCGTAGGCGGGGGTCAGGTAAATTCACCCCTCCACTTT.

The chain recombines TRBV30 with TRBJ2-1; possibly TRBD1 or TRBD2 for D (5 bases each). The CDR3 has 13 residues. The V gene's germline CDR1 is GTSNPN and CDR2 SVGIG (reference sequence). V gave up 2 bases and J gave up 7 bases, with 12 bases separating them. The CDR3 DNA is TGTGCCTGGAGTCACGGGACCCCGAATGAGCAGTTCTTC. Translating gives CAWSHGTPNEQFF.

The chain couples TRBV20-1 to TRBJ2-1, with unresolved D. Per germline, CDR1 DFQATT and CDR2 SNEGSKA (reference sequence). The CDR3 has 14 residues. V shed 2 bases and J shed 0 bases, with 8 bases lying between them. The CDR3 region is CSARWQSSYNEQFF. The CDR3 nucleotides read TGCAGTGCTAGATGGCAGAGCTCCTACAATGAGCAGTTCTTC.

The chain combines TRBV6-5 with TRBJ2-5, with 7 nucleotides matching TRBD1. With 5 bases clipped from V and 4 bases from J, the junction kept 7 bases outside the gene matches. This CDR3 has 14 amino acids. The germline CDR1 and CDR2 sequences are MNHEY and SVGAGI. The CDR3 nucleotides are TGTGCCAGCAGTCCTGACAGGGTGGCAGAGACCCAGTACTTC. This sequence encodes CASSPDRVAETQYF.

The V and J genes are TRBV2 and TRBJ2-1, with a tentative D call TRBD2 (5 bases). This CDR3 contains 15 residues. Germline loops: CDR1 SNHLY, CDR2 FYNNEI. V was shortened by 6 bases and J by 0 bases, with 12 bases between the two germline ends. CDR3 coding DNA: TGTGCCAGCAGGAAAGCGGATAGCTCCTACAATGAGCAGTTCTTC. Its protein is CASRKADSSYNEQFF.

Comments on this clonotype: This could be a read error, since a much larger clone is one nucleotide away. The V gene is TRBV4-1, the J gene TRBJ2-1; D gene uncertain. The length of the CDR3 is 13 residues. Per the germline V gene, CDR1 is MGHRA and CDR2 is YSYEKL. Trimming took off 1 base at V and 6 bases at J, with 7 bases between the two ends. CDR3 bases: TGCGCCAGCAGCCAAGCGCTCTTCAATGAGCAGTTCTTC. As protein: CASSQALFNEQFF.

The rearrangement joins TRBV11-2 to TRBJ2-7, with 14 bases aligning to TRBD2. This CDR3 region has 14 residues. V shed 3 bases, J shed 11 bases, and the junction held 6 bases outside the gene matches. Germline assignment: CDR1 SGHAT and CDR2 FQNNGV. The CDR3 sequence is CASSFGTSGSAEYF. The CDR3 DNA reads TGTGCCAGCAGCTTTGGGACTAGCGGGAGTGCGGAGTACTTC.

The chain has TRBV2 and TRBJ2-7; tentative D call: TRBD1 (6 bases). V dropped 4 bases and J dropped 3 bases, with 19 bases sitting between them. The CDR3 has 16 amino acids. Germline V gene data show CDR1 as SNHLY and CDR2 as FYNNEI. This chain's CDR3 is CASSAGGQGSNYEQYF. The CDR3 DNA sequence: TGTGCCAGCAGTGCCGGTGGGCAGGGGAGTAACTACGAGCAGTACTTC.

J is TRBJ2-3 and V is TRBV7-3; TRBD2 matches 13 bases. J gave up 2 bases and V 5 bases, and 7 bases lay outside the gene matches. Germline CDR1 reads SGHTA; CDR2 reads FQGTGA. The CDR3 loop spans 17 amino acids. Here the CDR3 DNA reads TGTGCCAGCAGCCCGAGGACTAGCGGGGGTTCCACAGATACGCAGTATTTT. This codes for CASSPRTSGGSTDTQYF.

The V call is TRBV4-1, the J call TRBJ1-1; tentative D call: TRBD1 (6 bases). The CDR3 runs to 17 residues. Germline V gene lookup returns CDR1 MGHRA and CDR2 YSYEKL. The ends were cut back, 4 bases at V and 4 bases at J, with 22 bases in the middle. For the CDR3, the DNA is TGCGCCAGCAGCCCTGCGCGGACAGCCCGGGGTGGCACTGAAGCTTTCTTT. Protein product: CASSPARTARGGTEAFF.

The sample holds a few counts of this clonotype. The chain carries TRBV7-8 and TRBJ2-4, with 9 bases lining up with TRBD2. The J call could be wrong; TRBJ2-7 is a better fit for the DNA end. In germline, CDR1 is SGHVS, CDR2 FQNEAQ. This CDR3 region has 13 residues. CDR3 bases: TGTGCCAGCAGCTCGCAGACTAGCGGCGAGCAGTACTTC. Its translation is CASSSQTSGEQYF.

V gene TRBV7-6 combines with J gene TRBJ2-1; 10 bases are a match to TRBD2. The CDR3 is 17 residues long. Germline assignment: CDR1 SGHVS and CDR2 FNYEAQ. V was pared by 6 bases and J by 2 bases, with 10 bases of the junction left unmatched. This CDR3 reads CASSRVAGGQTYNEQFF. In DNA, the CDR3 is TGTGCCAGCAGTCGGGTAGCGGGGGGTCAAACCTACAATGAGCAGTTCTTC.

The chain recombines TRBV12-3 or TRBV12-4 with TRBJ2-5; 8 bases agree with TRBD2. This CDR3 has 13 amino acids. The ends lost 5 bases at V and 3 bases at J; junction bases unmatched: 2. The CDR3 sequence is CASSVLAEETQYF. CDR3 DNA sequence: TGTGCCAGCAGTGTACTAGCGGAAGAGACCCAGTACTTC.